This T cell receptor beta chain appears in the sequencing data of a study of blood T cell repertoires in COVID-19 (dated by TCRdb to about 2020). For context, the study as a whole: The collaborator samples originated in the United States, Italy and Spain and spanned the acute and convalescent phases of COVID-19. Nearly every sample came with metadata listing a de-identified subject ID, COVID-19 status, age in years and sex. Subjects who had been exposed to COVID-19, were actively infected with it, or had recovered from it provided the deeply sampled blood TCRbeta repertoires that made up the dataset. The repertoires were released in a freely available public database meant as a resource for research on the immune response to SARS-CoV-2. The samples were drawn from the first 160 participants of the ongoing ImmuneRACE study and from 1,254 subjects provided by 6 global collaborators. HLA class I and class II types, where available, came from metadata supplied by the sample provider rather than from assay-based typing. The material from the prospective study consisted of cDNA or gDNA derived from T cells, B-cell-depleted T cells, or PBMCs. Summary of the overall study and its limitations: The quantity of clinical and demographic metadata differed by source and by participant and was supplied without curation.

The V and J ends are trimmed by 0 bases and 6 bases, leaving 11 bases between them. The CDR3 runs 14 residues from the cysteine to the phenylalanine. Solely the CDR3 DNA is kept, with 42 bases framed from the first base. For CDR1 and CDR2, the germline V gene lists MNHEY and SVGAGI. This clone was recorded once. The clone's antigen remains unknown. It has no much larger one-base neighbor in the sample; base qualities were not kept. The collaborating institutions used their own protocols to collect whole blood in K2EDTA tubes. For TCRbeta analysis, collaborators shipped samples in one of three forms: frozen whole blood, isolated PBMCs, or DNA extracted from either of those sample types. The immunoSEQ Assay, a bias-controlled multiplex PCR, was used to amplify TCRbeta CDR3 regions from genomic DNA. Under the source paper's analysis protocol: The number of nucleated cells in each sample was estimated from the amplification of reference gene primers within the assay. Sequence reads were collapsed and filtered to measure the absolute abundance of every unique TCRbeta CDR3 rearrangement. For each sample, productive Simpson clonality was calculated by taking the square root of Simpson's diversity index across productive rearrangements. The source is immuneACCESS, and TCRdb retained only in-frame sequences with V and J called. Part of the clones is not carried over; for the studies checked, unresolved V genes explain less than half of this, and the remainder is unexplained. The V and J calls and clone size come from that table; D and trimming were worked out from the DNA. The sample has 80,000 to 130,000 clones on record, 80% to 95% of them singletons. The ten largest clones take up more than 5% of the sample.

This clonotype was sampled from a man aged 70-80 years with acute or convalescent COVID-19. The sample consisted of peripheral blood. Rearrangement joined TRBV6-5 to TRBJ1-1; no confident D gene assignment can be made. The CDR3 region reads CASSYSWLNPEAFF. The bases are TGTGCCAGCAGTTACTCTTGGCTTAACCCTGAAGCTTTCTTT.